Reported below is one TCR beta chain. The target antigen is unknown. TCRdb passed the 5' RACE reads through MiXCR, listing each CDR3 protein once. The sample gives 1.5 million to 2 million distinct CDR3 sequences, less than 40% of which show up once; about 0.27% is in the top ten. There are 20 residues in the CDR3. V gave up 2 bases and J gave up 0 bases, with 25 bases separating them. Germline assignment: CDR1 MNHEY and CDR2 SVGEGT. These data are taken from a study of identical twins. Study findings and constraints: Low generation-probability sequences were in excess among twin-shared out-of-frame alpha sequences. Cord blood beta clonotypes that were abundant carried fewer insertions, and memory repertoires showed no such trend. There is a chance that invariant MAIT and iNKT cells partially muddied zero-insertion analyses.

The sequenced material came from cord blood. The gene calls are TRBV6-2 or TRBV6-3 and TRBJ1-1, with a possible D match to TRBD1 (5 bases). The receptor comes from a newborn girl in good health. CDR3 bases: TGTGCCAGCAGTTACCTTCGGACACGCAGGGTACAGTGGATGAACACTGAAGCTTTCTTT. This gives the protein CASSYLRTRRVQWMNTEAFF.